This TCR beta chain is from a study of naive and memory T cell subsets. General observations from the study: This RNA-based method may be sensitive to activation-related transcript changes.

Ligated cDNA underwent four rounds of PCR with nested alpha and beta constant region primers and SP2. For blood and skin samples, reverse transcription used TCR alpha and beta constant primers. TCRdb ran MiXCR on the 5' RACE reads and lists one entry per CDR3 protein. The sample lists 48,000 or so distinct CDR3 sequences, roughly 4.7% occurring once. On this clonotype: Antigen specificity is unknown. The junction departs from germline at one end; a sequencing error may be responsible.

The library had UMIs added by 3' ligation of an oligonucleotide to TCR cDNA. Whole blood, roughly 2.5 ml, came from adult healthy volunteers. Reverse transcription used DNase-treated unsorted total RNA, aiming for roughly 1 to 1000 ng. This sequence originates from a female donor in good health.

The CDR3 nucleotides read TGTGCCAGCAGGGGGGCAGGGGATCGTGAACGATATGGCGACACCTTC. It encodes CASRGAGDRERYGDTF. The chain uses TRBV2 and TRBJ1-2, with D perhaps TRBD1 (6 bases). The CDR3 contains 16 residues. Germline-derived CDR1 and CDR2 are SNHLY and FYNNEI.